Below, one TCR beta chain is given with its context. Its target is unknown. Noted treatment: oral pan-JAK inhibitor, 5-10 mg twice daily. The source of the sample is a study of CD8+ T cells in alopecia areata. The sequencing template was cDNA reverse transcribed from extracted RNA. Measured with immunoSEQ multiplex PCR; TCRdb has only the in-frame clones, and not every one. This table holds some 190,000 clones, roughly half found once. Findings of the study overall: Tofacitinib delivered significant drops in scalp clonality and in expanded CD8+ clones among the top 100.

This CDR3 region has 13 residues. The V end was cut by 2 bases, the J end by 10 bases, with 14 bases between. Germline V CDR1 and CDR2: SEHNR, FQNEAQ (reference sequence). This clonotype was obtained from a human donor with alopecia areata. The chain employs TRBV7-9 and TRBJ1-1; TRBD1 is a possible D gene (5 bases). Sample: CD8+ T cells sorted from blood, taken at week 52, from a patient treated with tofacitinib. The CDR3 bases are TGTGCCAGCAGCTTAAGATCCGAGGGGCGAGCTTTCTTT. Translated, it gives CASSLRSEGRAFF.